The 26 T cell receptor beta chains presented below share a single source sample, sequenced in a study of glioma-infiltrating T cells. TCR alpha and beta CDR3 regions were amplified from RNA using iRepertoire nested multiplex PCR. MiXCR was run by TCRdb on the multiplex PCR reads, yielding one entry per CDR3 protein. The data contain a few hundred thousand distinct CDR3 sequences, roughly two fifths of them singletons. What was sequenced was glioma tissue, nonneoplastic brain tissue, or PBMCs (not recorded which). These receptor sequences come from a human donor with low-grade glioma or glioblastoma, undergoing nonglioma brain surgery, or in good health (not recorded which).

The chain recombines TRBV25-1 with TRBJ2-7, with 14 positions matching TRBD2. The CDR3 has 16 residues. V was pared by 0 bases and J by 7 bases, with 5 bases of the junction left unmatched. Germline V gene lookup returns CDR1 MGHDK and CDR2 SYGVNS. The CDR3 region has the DNA TGTGCCAGCAGTGAATATAGACTAGCGGGAGGGGATGAGCAGTACTTC. It is translated as CASSEYRLAGGDEQYF.

In the case of this clonotype: Relative to the germline gene, one junction end is altered; a read error may explain this. CDR3 loop: CASSSGSPTINDQFF. The CDR3 nucleotides read TGTGCCAGCAGCTCAGGATCCCCTACGATCAATGATCAGTTCTTC. The rearrangement uses TRBV5-8 and TRBJ2-1; no definite D call. The germline gives CDR1 SGHTS, CDR2 YDEGEE. The CDR3 consists of 15 residues.

The rearrangement links TRBV28 to TRBJ2-7; possible D gene TRBD1, 6 bases. V dropped 3 bases and J dropped 3 bases, with 12 bases sitting between them. Per germline, CDR1 MDHEN and CDR2 SYDVKM. This CDR3 region has 14 residues. The CDR3 nucleotides read TGTGCCAGCAGTTTTGGACGAGGGGGCTACGAGCAGTACTTC. Translating gives CASSFGRGGYEQYF.

This clonotype was seen at least ten times. The rearrangement joins TRBV20-1 to TRBJ2-1; 9 nucleotides line up with TRBD2. Germline assignment: CDR1 DFQATT and CDR2 SNEGSKA (reference sequence). V trimming: 3 bases; J trimming: 7 bases; junction bases outside the gene matches: 10. This CDR3 comprises 15 residues. In nucleotides, the CDR3 is TGCAGTGCTAGTGTCCCGCTAGCGGGAAGTAATGAGCAGTTCTTC. Translation: CSASVPLAGSNEQFF.

The chain employs TRBV6-6 and TRBJ1-1; 11 bases agree with TRBD1. The junction had 6 bases not matched to a gene; V was cut back by 0 bases and J by 6 bases. The CDR3 covers 16 residues. Germline V gene sequence: CDR1 MNHNY, CDR2 SVGAGI (reference sequence). For the CDR3, the DNA is TGTGCCAGCAGTTACTCGGGGACAGGGGGATTTTCTGAAGCTTTCTTT. It encodes CASSYSGTGGFSEAFF.

This clonotype has ten or more counts. One end of the junction fails to match germline, which may point to a read error. The chain uses TRBV7-7 and TRBJ1-5; D is uncertain. This CDR3 comprises 13 residues. Per germline, CDR1 SSHAT and CDR2 FNYEAQ (reference sequence). CDR3 loop: CASSLARDQPQHF. The CDR3 DNA reads as TGTGCTAGCAGCTTAGCGCGGGATCAGCCCCAGCATTTT.

This clonotype was seen ten or more times. The J gene is TRBJ2-7, the V gene TRBV6-1; 8 bases match TRBD1. After removal of 6 bases from V and 4 bases from J, the junction contained 11 bases not matched to a gene. Looked up from germline, CDR1 is MNHNS and CDR2 is SASEGT. The CDR3 loop spans 15 amino acids. The CDR3 loop reads CASRRDRGGSYEQYF. In DNA form, the CDR3 reads TGTGCCAGCAGAAGAGACAGGGGAGGTTCGTACGAGCAGTACTTC.

Points on this clonotype: The CDR3 ends on some other residue instead of the conserved phenylalanine or tryptophan, so this is likely a read error. This rearrangement joins TRBV28 to TRBJ2-1; TRBD2 agrees at 9 bases. Unmatched junction bases numbered 10, after V lost 3 bases and J lost 4 bases. The CDR3 sequence is 17 residues long. The germline gives CDR1 MDHEN, CDR2 SYDVKM. CDR3 in DNA: TGTGCCAGCAGTTTCGGGGCGGGTAGCGGGGGATACAATGAGCAGTTCTTA. It is translated as CASSFGAGSGGYNEQFL.

This clonotype occurred many times. The chain has TRBV6-1 and TRBJ1-3; D is unclear. Germline loops: CDR1 MNHNS, CDR2 SASEGT. The CDR3 length is 15 residues. V was shortened by 6 bases and J by 0 bases, with 12 bases between the two germline ends. The CDR3 DNA follows: TGTGCCAGCAGGGAACAAGCGCTCTCTGGAAACACCATATATTTT. It specifies CASREQALSGNTIYF.

This clonotype was seen only a few times. This chain uses TRBV20-1 with TRBJ2-1, with D tentatively TRBD1 or TRBD2 (6 bases each). Germline V CDR1 and CDR2: DFQATT, SNEGSKA (reference sequence). The CDR3 runs 14 residues. Trimming cost V 5 bases and J 4 bases, with 15 bases left between them. CDR3 sequence reads: CSAWGAETYNEQFF. The DNA for the CDR3 is TGCAGTGCTTGGGGGGCGGAAACTTACAATGAGCAGTTCTTC.

Regarding this clonotype: One end of the junction does not line up with germline, which may come from a read error. The chain couples TRBV6-2 or TRBV6-3 to TRBJ2-3; the match to TRBD2 covers 7 bases. CDR3 length equals 14 residues. Germline V lookup: CDR1 MNHEY, CDR2 SVGEGT. The CDR3 spells CAGSYSGRADTQYF. CDR3 in DNA: TGTGCCGGCAGTTACTCTGGGAGGGCAGATACGCAGTATTTT.

The rearrangement uses TRBV7-2 and TRBJ2-7, with a weak D call TRBD2 (5 bases). CDR1 is SGHTA, CDR2 FQGNSA, per germline. Trimming stripped 3 bases from V and 6 bases from J, with 15 bases between. The CDR3 is 14 residues long. This CDR3 reads CASSFREKGLEQYF. The CDR3 DNA sequence: TGTGCCAGCAGCTTCCGGGAAAAGGGTCTCGAGCAGTACTTC.

This clonotype turned up a few times. This sequence joins TRBV15 and TRBJ1-1, with D tentatively TRBD1 (6 bases). V was clipped by 3 bases and J by 1 base, with 12 bases between them. CDR3 length equals 15 residues. Germline V gene data show CDR1 as LNHNV and CDR2 as YYDKDF (reference sequence). The CDR3 DNA follows: TGTGCCACCAGCAGTACGTGGGGACAGAACACTGAAGCTTTCTTT. Translated, it gives CATSSTWGQNTEAFF.

The chain is built from TRBV28 and TRBJ2-3, with 13 nucleotides matching TRBD2. CDR1 is MDHEN and CDR2 is SYDVKM in the germline V gene. The V gene end was trimmed by 5 bases and the J gene end by 4 bases; junction bases not matched to a gene: 6. The CDR3 consists of 16 residues. DNA of the CDR3: TGTGCCAGCAGTACCCGGACTAGCGGGAGACCAGATACGCAGTATTTT. As protein: CASSTRTSGRPDTQYF.

The chain recombines TRBV16 with TRBJ1-1; a possible D gene is TRBD1 (5 bases). V lost 4 bases and J lost 1, with 16 bases in between. Germline CDR1 is KGHSY and CDR2 is FQNENV. CDR3 size: 16 residues. CDR3 in DNA: TGTGCCAGCAGCCCACCTTTGAGGGGCGCGAACACTGAAGCTTTCTTT. This gives the protein CASSPPLRGANTEAFF.

This clonotype showed up many times. V is TRBV28 and J is TRBJ1-1; 9 bases are a match to TRBD1. CDR3 length equals 16 residues. V gave up 4 bases and J gave up 1 base; unmatched junction bases: 7. From germline, CDR1 is MDHEN and CDR2 SYDVKM. CDR3 DNA sequence: TGTGCCAGCAGTTACCTTCCGGGACAGGGGAACACTGAAGCTTTCTTT. Its translation: CASSYLPGQGNTEAFF. The full variable domain, in which reference TRBV28 and TRBJ1-1 provide the parts outside the CDR3, is DVKVTQSSRYLVKRTGEKVFLECVQDMDHENMFWYRQDPGLGLRLIYFSYDVKMKEKGDIPEGYSVSREKKERFSLILESASTNQTSMYLCASSYLPGQGNTEAFFGQGTRLTVV.

This chain joins TRBV27 and TRBJ2-3, with D perhaps TRBD1 (6 bases). The CDR3 is made up of 14 amino acids. Germline CDR1 and CDR2: MNHEY and SMNVEV (reference sequence). V dropped 1 base and J dropped 5 bases, with 10 bases sitting between them. The CDR3 DNA is TGTGCCAGCAGTTTATGGGGGCTGGGAGATACGCAGTATTTT. Its translation is CASSLWGLGDTQYF.

V is TRBV7-2 and J is TRBJ2-7, with TRBD2 as a possible D gene (6 bases). The germline CDR1 and CDR2 sequences are SGHTA and FQGNSA. This CDR3 is built from 14 residues. The V gene lost 1 base and the J gene lost 4 bases, with 11 bases spanning the gap. CDR3 sequence (DNA): TGTGCCAGCAGCTTAGTGCCAGGGAGGTACGAGCAGTACTTC. It yields the protein CASSLVPGRYEQYF.

This clonotype was recorded at least ten times. The chain carries TRBV28 and TRBJ2-3, with D tentatively TRBD2 (5 bases). This CDR3 contains 17 residues. Trimming left V 3 bases short and J 5 bases short, with 21 bases between. Looked up from germline, CDR1 is MDHEN and CDR2 is SYDVKM. CDR3 nucleotides: TGTGCCAGCAGTTTTGGTGTCACGGGAAAGCGAGAAGATACGCAGTATTTT. Its translation is CASSFGVTGKREDTQYF.

To note about this clonotype: The CDR3 end shows no conserved phenylalanine or tryptophan, and so a read error is likely. DNA of the CDR3: TGCGCCAGCAGCCAAGGCACTAGCGCCTACGAGCAGTACTTA. This codes for CASSQGTSAYEQYL. The chain employs TRBV4-1 and TRBJ2-7; 7 bases line up with TRBD2. Germline-derived CDR1 and CDR2 are MGHRA and YSYEKL. The CDR3 covers 14 residues. V trimming: 1 base; J trimming: 2 bases; junction bases outside the gene matches: 2.

Comment on this clonotype: This sequence may be a read error, since a much larger clone differs from it by one base. The rearrangement joins TRBV6-5 to TRBJ1-6; D possibly corresponds to TRBD1 (5 bases). There are 15 residues in the CDR3. Trimming removed 4 bases at V and 6 bases at J, with 13 bases between. Germline V gives CDR1 MNHEY, CDR2 SVGAGI. CDR3 region: CASSSTSRGNSPLHF. DNA for the CDR3: TGTGCCAGCAGTTCGACATCAAGGGGTAATTCACCCCTCCACTTT.

About this clonotype itself: A much larger clone differs from this one at a single base, so this may be a read error. The chain carries TRBV28 and TRBJ1-2; 7 bases fit TRBD1. V shed 1 base and J 12 bases; nucleotides not matched to a gene: 26. This CDR3 comprises 19 residues. Germline values: CDR1 MDHEN, CDR2 SYDVKM. The CDR3 DNA follows: TGTGCCAGCAGTTTATTGGGGGCACCCCGGGACAGCCGGCGGAAGGGCCACACCTTC. Translated, it gives CASSLLGAPRDSRRKGHTF.

This clonotype was found many times. The CDR3 sequence is CASSAYYRATSTDTQYF. CDR3 bases: TGTGCCAGCAGTGCTTATTACAGGGCCACTTCCACAGATACGCAGTATTTT. The chain joins TRBV6-1 to TRBJ2-3; a possible D gene is TRBD1 (6 bases). Per germline, CDR1 MNHNS and CDR2 SASEGT. V lost 4 bases and J lost 2, with 19 bases in between. This CDR3 has 17 amino acids.

Notes on this clonotype: No conserved phenylalanine or tryptophan ends this CDR3, so it is likely a read error. CDR3 nucleotide sequence: TGTGCCAGCAGCGTAGGGGCGAACACCGGGGAGCTGTTTTTA. Translated: CASSVGANTGELFL. The V call is TRBV7-6, the J call TRBJ2-2, with D tentatively TRBD1 (5 bases). The CDR3 loop spans 14 amino acids. The V end was cut by 5 bases, the J end by 0 bases, with 7 bases between. Per germline, CDR1 SGHVS and CDR2 FNYEAQ.

The genes are TRBV15 and TRBJ2-7; D is uncertain. CDR1 is LNHNV, CDR2 YYDKDF, per germline (reference sequence). There are 14 residues in the CDR3. V shed 1 base and J shed 1 base, with 8 bases lying between them. The CDR3: CATSRVALSYEQYF. CDR3 DNA sequence: TGTGCCACCAGCAGAGTAGCTCTTTCCTACGAGCAGTACTTC.

J is TRBJ2-2 and V is TRBV3-1; 7 positions match TRBD2. The V gene end was trimmed by 4 bases and the J gene end by 1 base; junction bases not matched to a gene: 12. Germline V gives CDR1 LGHDT, CDR2 YNNKEL (reference sequence). The CDR3 spans 18 residues. CDR3 protein: CASSLRLADFENTGELFF. DNA of the CDR3: TGTGCCAGCAGCCTCCGACTAGCCGATTTTGAGAACACCGGGGAGCTGTTTTTT.